This T cell receptor beta chain originates from a study of neurological immune-mediated disorders. This CDR3 has 13 residues. V lost 5 bases to trimming and J lost 3 bases, with 10 bases between them. Volunteers attending a blood bank in Maryland, USA, served as healthy controls. From 2 million PBMCs stored at -80 C, the unsorted libraries were generated. Study-level results: Levels of TCR clonal expansion peaked in HTLV-1-associated myelopathy and reached their lowest in multiple sclerosis, under those of healthy controls.

One entry per CDR3 protein results from TCRdb running MiXCR on the 5' RACE reads. The data show roughly 34,000 distinct CDR3 sequences, approximately 4.4% seen once. This clonotype was observed many times. No antigen is known for it. The source of this sequence is a man aged 18 to 29 in good health. The chain uses TRBV12-3 or TRBV12-4 and TRBJ2-5; possibly TRBD1 for D (6 bases). The sequenced sample consisted of PBMCs. The CDR3 region is CASSGGQKETQYF. DNA of the CDR3: TGTGCCAGCAGTGGTGGACAGAAAGAGACCCAGTACTTC.